This TCR beta chain was sequenced in a study of T-cell memory formation after mild COVID-19. TCRdb re-called the 5' RACE reads through MiXCR, storing one row per CDR3 protein. Of about 400,000 distinct CDR3 sequences detected, 20% to 25% appear once; the ten largest clones hold 13%. The V gene lost 3 bases and the J gene lost 8 bases, with 8 bases spanning the gap. This CDR3 has 12 amino acids. The genes are TRBV12-3 or TRBV12-4 and TRBJ2-1; no clear D. Sequencing was performed on PBMCs or a T cell subset sorted from them (not recorded which). The TCR comes from an adult woman who had mild COVID-19 (a few samples of this study predate the infection). Cell type and time point are not known. The CDR3 nucleotides are TGTGCCAGCAGTTTGGTAGCATATGAGCAGTTCTTC. This codes for CASSLVAYEQFF.